The next 30 T cell receptor beta chains were all read from a single sample in a study of blood T cells in healthy people across ages. For the second PCR, which ran for about 7 to 11 cycles, a sample-barcoded 5' primer and a J-beta primer mix were used. MiXCR was run by TCRdb on the 5' RACE reads, yielding one entry per CDR3 protein. The repertoire holds fewer than 1.5 million distinct CDR3 sequences, with about 43% as singletons. Sequenced input: blood. These receptors were collected from a woman younger than 35 in good health.

V gene TRBV29-1 combines with J gene TRBJ2-3; a possible D gene is TRBD2 (6 bases). Per the germline V gene, CDR1 is SQVTM and CDR2 is ANQGSEA. The CDR3 runs 14 residues. Trimming took 8 bases from V and 0 from J, leaving 15 bases between them. CDR3 DNA: TGCAGCACCACTGGCGGGACTAGCACAGATACGCAGTATTTT. Protein sequence: CSTTGGTSTDTQYF.

This clonotype showed up just a few times. The chain recombines TRBV20-1 with TRBJ1-4; no firm D call. Germline values: CDR1 DFQATT, CDR2 SNEGSKA (reference sequence). The CDR3 is made up of 12 amino acids. V was cut by 6 bases and J by 10 bases, with 15 bases left in between. Here the CDR3 DNA reads TGCAGTGCCCTCCGGGGATACGGAAAACTGTTTTTT. Protein: CSALRGYGKLFF.

In the case of this clonotype: A much bigger clone sits one base away, suggesting this may be a read error. CDR3 coding DNA: TGCGCCAGCGGCGCTTCAGGGGGCTACAATGAGCAGTACTTC. The encoded protein is CASGASGGYNEQYF. The chain joins TRBV5-1 to TRBJ2-7; 8 nucleotides line up with TRBD1. V lost 7 bases, J lost 7 bases, and 13 bases stayed unmatched. This CDR3 contains 14 residues. Germline CDR1 SGHRS, CDR2 YFSETQ. Using reference TRBV5-1 and TRBJ2-7 for the parts outside the CDR3, the full variable domain is KAGVTQTPRYLIKTRGQQVTLSCSPISGHRSVSWYQQTPGQGLQFLFEYFSETQRNKGNFPGRFSGRQFSNSRSEMNVSTLELGDSALYLCASGASGGYNEQYFGPGTRLTVT.

The CDR3: CASSKGRNRSSYEQYF. For the CDR3, the DNA is TGTGCCAGCAGCAAAGGGCGCAATCGAAGCTCCTACGAGCAGTACTTC. The rearrangement links TRBV21-1 to TRBJ2-7. TRBV21-1 is labeled a pseudogene. The CDR3 spans 16 residues.

The chain uses TRBV20-1 and TRBJ1-5; TRBD1 aligns across 9 bases. V was pared by 3 bases and J by 1 base, with 4 bases of the junction left unmatched. CDR1 is DFQATT, CDR2 SNEGSKA, per germline (reference sequence). The CDR3 contains 15 residues. CDR3 sequence: CSASTGTGSNQPQHF. The CDR3 DNA sequence: TGCAGTGCTAGCACCGGGACAGGGAGCAATCAGCCCCAGCATTTT.

This clonotype was seen a few times. V is TRBV3-1 and J is TRBJ2-1; 10 nucleotides agree with TRBD2. V dropped 1 base and J dropped 9; count of bases not matched to a gene: 15. The CDR3 consists of 18 residues. CDR1 is LGHDT, CDR2 YNNKEL, per germline (reference sequence). The CDR3 loop is CASSQVISGGSRNAEQFF. DNA of the CDR3: TGTGCCAGCAGCCAAGTGATTAGCGGGGGGTCAAGGAACGCTGAGCAGTTCTTC.

V and J are TRBV5-6 and TRBJ1-1; D gene unclear. Germline V CDR1 and CDR2: SGHDT, YYEEEE. V was trimmed by 4 bases and J by 5 bases, leaving 6 bases between them. CDR3 length: 11 residues. The CDR3 sequence is CASSQQTEAFF. CDR3 DNA: TGTGCCAGCAGCCAGCAGACTGAAGCTTTCTTT.

Of note for this clonotype: A clone one base away is much larger, so this may be a read error. The rearrangement links TRBV5-5 to TRBJ2-7, with unresolved D. CDR1 is SGHKS, CDR2 YYEKEE, per germline (reference sequence). CDR3 length equals 13 residues. V was clipped by 0 bases and J by 7 bases, with 11 bases between them. CDR3: CASSLDRDTEQYF. CDR3 DNA: TGTGCCAGCAGCTTGGACCGCGATACTGAGCAGTACTTC.

The gene calls are TRBV12-3 or TRBV12-4 and TRBJ1-3; tentatively, D is TRBD1 (5 bases). The CDR3 runs to 16 residues. Trimming took off 5 bases at V and 0 bases at J, with 14 bases between the two ends. Written as DNA, the CDR3 is TGTGCCAGCAGTCCTTTGGGACCTGGCTCTGGAAACACCATATATTTT. This sequence encodes CASSPLGPGSGNTIYF.

This sequence joins TRBV6-2 or TRBV6-3 and TRBJ2-5; D remains ambiguous. The germline V gene has CDR1 MNHEY and CDR2 SVGEGT. Trimming stripped 0 bases from V and 2 bases from J, with 19 bases between. CDR3 length: 18 residues. The chain's CDR3 is CASSYSIPGLIVQETQYF. Written as DNA, the CDR3 is TGTGCCAGCAGTTACTCGATTCCGGGCCTCATTGTTCAAGAGACCCAGTACTTC.

This chain uses TRBV29-1 with TRBJ2-7; no clear D gene. Germline V lookup: CDR1 SQVTM, CDR2 ANQGSEA. V lost 2 bases to trimming and J lost 7 bases, with 9 bases between them. CDR3 length equals 11 residues. The CDR3 here is CSVESMGEQYF. Written as DNA, the CDR3 is TGCAGCGTTGAATCGATGGGTGAGCAGTACTTC.

This clonotype was detected a few times. The chain links TRBV27 to TRBJ1-1; TRBD1 agrees at 10 bases. Per germline, CDR1 MNHEY and CDR2 SMNVEV (reference sequence). V lost 5 bases, J lost 5 bases, and 8 bases stayed unmatched. The CDR3 covers 15 residues. CDR3 coding DNA: TGTGCCAGCAGTCGCCGAACGGACAGGGGGACTGAAGCTTTCTTT. Protein: CASSRRTDRGTEAFF.

The chain combines TRBV12-3 or TRBV12-4 with TRBJ1-2; TRBD1 is a possible D gene (5 bases). The CDR3 loop spans 14 amino acids. Trimming removed 2 bases at V and 6 bases at J, with 13 bases between. CDR3 DNA sequence: TGTGCCAGCAGTTTAAGGGCAGGGCGGGATGGCTACACCTTC. This translates into CASSLRAGRDGYTF.

This clonotype came up a few times. This rearrangement joins TRBV4-1 to TRBJ1-1; D is possibly TRBD1 (5 bases). Trimming removed 2 bases at V and 5 bases at J, with 15 bases between. The CDR3 is 15 residues long. Germline V gives CDR1 MGHRA, CDR2 YSYEKL. The CDR3 sequence: CASSQRDPSRTEAFF. The CDR3, as DNA: TGCGCCAGCAGCCAACGGGACCCCTCGAGGACTGAAGCTTTCTTT.

Only a few counts were recorded for this clonotype. The chain uses TRBV4-2 and TRBJ1-3, with D hard to call. This CDR3 has 13 amino acids. V gave up 0 bases and J gave up 4 bases, with 4 bases separating them. Germline V gene lookup returns CDR1 LGHNA and CDR2 YNFKEQ. In nucleotides, the CDR3 is TGTGCCAGCAGCCAAGATACGGGAAACACCATATATTTT. Translation gives CASSQDTGNTIYF.

This clonotype was counted between two and nine times. The gene calls are TRBV2 and TRBJ1-2; unclear D gene. Trimming took 0 bases from V and 0 from J, leaving 11 bases between them. Germline V lookup: CDR1 SNHLY, CDR2 FYNNEI. The CDR3 spans 16 residues. The CDR3 coding sequence is TGTGCCAGCAGTGAAGCGGGGTTTGGTGCTAACTATGGCTACACCTTC. Protein: CASSEAGFGANYGYTF.

This chain joins TRBV4-1 and TRBJ1-6; 9 nucleotides agree with TRBD1. J gave up 6 bases and V 3 bases, and 6 bases lay outside the gene matches. The CDR3 extends over 16 amino acids. Germline CDR1 is MGHRA and CDR2 is YSYEKL. The CDR3 DNA sequence: TGCGCCAGCAGCCACCGGGACAGGGATTCTAATTCACCCCTCCACTTT. It translates to CASSHRDRDSNSPLHF.

On this clonotype: Given a much more abundant clone one base away, this may be a read error. This chain uses TRBV12-3 or TRBV12-4 with TRBJ2-2; D gene ambiguous. The CDR3 loop spans 13 amino acids. The V end lost 3 bases, the J end lost 2 bases, and 4 bases lay between the germline ends. The CDR3 region is CASSFYNTGELFF. The DNA for the CDR3 is TGTGCCAGCAGTTTTTACAACACCGGGGAGCTGTTTTTT.

Note on this clonotype: Since a much larger clone is just one base distant, this may be a read error. This chain links TRBV7-9 with TRBJ2-1, with D uncertain. Germline V gene lookup returns CDR1 SEHNR and CDR2 FQNEAQ (reference sequence). This CDR3 comprises 11 residues. CDR3 sequence (DNA): TGTGCCGGCAGGATAGTCAATGAGCAGTTCTTC. It codes for CAGRIVNEQFF.

Only a few counts were recorded for this clonotype. The chain employs TRBV6-2 or TRBV6-3 and TRBJ1-1; 7 bases agree with TRBD1. The germline gives CDR1 MNHEY, CDR2 SVGEGT. With 10 bases clipped from V and 4 bases from J, the junction kept 9 bases outside the gene matches. CDR3 length: 13 residues. CDR3 sequence reads: CAKSDRDSTEAFF. The CDR3 nucleotides are TGTGCCAAATCCGACCGGGACAGCACTGAAGCTTTCTTT.

The chain carries TRBV28 and TRBJ2-7, with 11 bases that match TRBD2. With the DNA end fitting TRBJ2-5 better, the J assignment may be wrong. There are 16 residues in the CDR3. Looked up from germline, CDR1 is MDHEN and CDR2 is SYDVKM. The CDR3 DNA is TGTGCCAGCAGTCCTCGGACTAGCGGGTTGTTAGAGACCCAGTACTTC. Amino acid sequence: CASSPRTSGLLETQYF.

V gene TRBV24-1 combines with J gene TRBJ1-2; D is uncertain. The V end lost 2 bases, the J end lost 6 bases, and 18 bases lay between the germline ends. The germline V gene encodes CDR1 KGHDR and CDR2 SFDVKD. The CDR3 runs 16 residues. The CDR3 bases are TGTGCCACCAGTGATTCATCTCCATGGACCGTAGATGGCTACACCTTC. Residues: CATSDSSPWTVDGYTF.

In its sample, this clonotype was seen a few times. The genes are TRBV2 and TRBJ1-5, with D unclear. The CDR3 is 16 residues long. The V gene lost 6 bases and the J gene lost 0 bases, with 15 bases spanning the gap. Germline V CDR1 and CDR2: SNHLY, FYNNEI. The CDR3 bases are TGTGCCAGCAGACCAAGACGGCCCGGTAGCAATCAGCCCCAGCATTTT. Its protein is CASRPRRPGSNQPQHF. Full variable domain (rest looked up from reference TRBV2 and TRBJ1-5): EPEVTQTPSHQVTQMGQEVILRCVPISNHLYFYWYRQILGQKVEFLVSFYNNEISEKSEIFDDQFSVERPDGSNFTLKIRSTKLEDSAMYFCASRPRRPGSNQPQHFGDGTRLSIL.

V is TRBV20-1 and J is TRBJ2-1; 8 nucleotides line up with TRBD2. Germline assignment: CDR1 DFQATT and CDR2 SNEGSKA (reference sequence). Trimming at V came to 3 bases and at J to 5 bases, leaving 3 bases not matched to a gene. CDR3 size: 13 residues. Written as DNA, the CDR3 is TGCAGTGCTAGCGGGAGGGGCCACAATGAGCAGTTCTTC. Its translation: CSASGRGHNEQFF.

Notes on this clonotype: At one of its ends the junction is not consistent with the germline gene, which may arise from a read error. The chain is built from TRBV5-1 and TRBJ2-2; D remains ambiguous. This CDR3 is built from 12 residues. Germline V gene lookup returns CDR1 SGHRS and CDR2 YFSETQ. The CDR3: CASSLGTEELFF. DNA for the CDR3: TGCGCCAGCAGCTTAGGAACCGAGGAGCTGTTTTTT.

The chain recombines TRBV20-1 with TRBJ2-3; the D gene is possibly TRBD1 (6 bases). The germline gives CDR1 DFQATT, CDR2 SNEGSKA (reference sequence). V was cut by 3 bases and J by 5 bases, with 18 bases left in between. This CDR3 is built from 15 residues. The CDR3 DNA reads TGCAGTGCTAGTGCGGCAGGGGATTACGGAGATACGCAGTATTTT. Translated: CSASAAGDYGDTQYF.

This clonotype was picked up a small number of times. J is TRBJ2-1 and V is TRBV3-1, with D perhaps TRBD2 (5 bases). V shed 4 bases and J shed 4 bases, with 11 bases lying between them. The CDR3 length is 14 residues. CDR1 LGHDT and CDR2 YNNKEL come from the germline V gene (reference sequence). This chain's CDR3 is CASSRTSPYNEQFF. Written as DNA, the CDR3 is TGTGCCAGCAGCCGGACTTCCCCATACAATGAGCAGTTCTTC.

The CDR3 is CASSPGTGVGNIQYF. CDR3 nucleotide sequence: TGTGCCAGCAGTCCCGGGACAGGGGTGGGAAACATTCAGTACTTC. This rearrangement joins TRBV5-8 to TRBJ2-4; 10 bases match TRBD1. This CDR3 contains 15 residues. With V trimmed by 5 bases and J by 6 bases, 8 bases remained unmatched. Germline V lookup: CDR1 SGHTS, CDR2 YDEGEE.

Only a few counts were recorded for this clonotype. The chain recombines TRBV20-1 with TRBJ2-7, with 9 bases identical to TRBD1. After removal of 3 bases from V and 3 bases from J, the junction contained 3 bases not matched to a gene. CDR1 and CDR2 (germline): DFQATT, SNEGSKA (reference sequence). This CDR3 contains 13 residues. Written as DNA, the CDR3 is TGCAGTGCTAGCGCGGGACAGGGCTACGAGCAGTACTTC. It translates to CSASAGQGYEQYF.

The sample holds a few counts of this clonotype. The J gene is TRBJ2-1, the V gene TRBV12-3 or TRBV12-4, with TRBD2 matching 13 bases. V was clipped by 7 bases and J by 8 bases; unmatched bases: 8. The CDR3 is made up of 15 amino acids. DNA of the CDR3: TGTGCCAGCATTACTGGGACTAGCGGGACGGATGAGCAGTTCTTC. Its translation: CASITGTSGTDEQFF.